What follows are 27 T cell receptor beta chains derived from one specimen sequenced in a study of Ad26.COV2.S vaccination and SARS-CoV-2 variants. Only in-frame clones appear in the TCRdb table, and some are missing; sequencing was by immunoSEQ multiplex PCR. The table has some 190,000 clones, roughly nine tenths seen once. The sequencing here drew on peripheral blood, taken after recovery from COVID-19. Receptors were obtained from a human donor who had recovered from COVID-19.

V gene TRBV5-1 combines with J gene TRBJ2-3; D is perhaps TRBD2 (6 bases). With 5 bases removed from V and 0 bases from J, the gap between germline ends came to 16 bases. This CDR3 spans 16 amino acids. Germline V lookup: CDR1 SGHRS, CDR2 YFSETQ. This CDR3 is CASRTGGRTSTDTQYF. In DNA, the CDR3 is TGCGCCAGCAGGACCGGAGGGAGAACTAGCACAGATACGCAGTATTTT.

This sequence joins TRBV14 and TRBJ2-1; 10 nucleotides align to TRBD2. This CDR3 has 15 amino acids. Per germline, CDR1 SGHDN and CDR2 FVKESK. V was pared by 8 bases and J by 0 bases, with 4 bases of the junction left unmatched. The CDR3 DNA follows: TGTGCCAGCGGTAGCGGGGGGAGCTCCTACAATGAGCAGTTCTTC. Translating gives CASGSGGSSYNEQFF.

This chain links TRBV4-1 with TRBJ2-1, with D possibly TRBD1 on 5 matching bases. The V end lost 5 bases, the J end lost 7 bases, and 18 bases lay between the germline ends. CDR3 length: 15 residues. Germline CDR1 and CDR2: MGHRA and YSYEKL. The CDR3 DNA follows: TGCGCCAGCAGCTTCCGCCAAGGGGCAGGAAATGAGCAGTTCTTC. Amino acid sequence: CASSFRQGAGNEQFF.

This chain links TRBV24-1 with TRBJ2-5, with 13 positions matching TRBD2. Germline CDR1 and CDR2: KGHDR and SFDVKD. V shed 3 bases and J 4 bases; nucleotides not matched to a gene: 4. The CDR3 sequence is 16 residues long. CDR3 sequence (DNA): TGTGCCACCAGTGATCGGACTAGCGGGGGCACAGAGACCCAGTACTTC. This translates into CATSDRTSGGTETQYF.

The V and J genes are TRBV12-3 or TRBV12-4 and TRBJ2-1; D gene uncertain. CDR3 length: 11 residues. V lost 7 bases and J 7 bases, leaving 8 bases between the germline ends. The DNA of the CDR3 is TGTGCCAGCATGGAGAATAATGAGCAGTTCTTC. Amino acids: CASMENNEQFF.

DNA of the CDR3: TGTGCCAGCAGCCAGGAGACTGTGAACACTGAAGCTTTCTTT. It codes for CASSQETVNTEAFF. J is TRBJ1-1 and V is TRBV4-2; D not resolved. With 3 bases removed from V and 0 bases from J, the gap between germline ends came to 8 bases. This CDR3 has 14 amino acids. CDR1 and CDR2 from the germline V gene are LGHNA and YNFKEQ.

This chain links TRBV27 with TRBJ2-7; TRBD2 matches at 10 bases. The V segment lost 6 bases and the J segment 6 bases; nucleotides outside the gene matches: 8. CDR3 length: 14 residues. From germline, CDR1 is MNHEY and CDR2 SMNVEV (reference sequence). CDR3 nucleotides: TGTGCCAGCAGCCCTTGGCTAGCGGGGGCCGAGCAGTACTTC. It specifies CASSPWLAGAEQYF.

The rearrangement uses TRBV5-1 and TRBJ2-7; the match to TRBD1 covers 7 bases. The V gene's germline CDR1 is SGHRS and CDR2 YFSETQ. CDR3 length: 14 residues. The V and J ends lost 3 bases and 0 bases, in that order; junction bases with no gene match: 3. As DNA, the CDR3 is TGCGCCAGCAGCTGGACAGGACTCTCCTACGAGCAGTACTTC. This encodes CASSWTGLSYEQYF.

The chain carries TRBV30 and TRBJ1-2, with D maybe TRBD1 (5 bases). Germline CDR1 and CDR2: GTSNPN and SVGIG (reference sequence). The V gene lost 2 bases and the J gene lost 14 bases, with 15 bases spanning the gap. The CDR3 consists of 11 residues. The CDR3 reads CAWSLVGAVTF. The CDR3 DNA sequence: TGTGCCTGGAGTCTCGTCGGGGCCGTGACCTTC.

The V call is TRBV2, the J call TRBJ2-5; perhaps TRBD1 as D (5 bases). Trimming removed 7 bases at V and 4 bases at J, with 7 bases between. Per germline, CDR1 SNHLY and CDR2 FYNNEI. The CDR3 is 11 residues long. DNA for the CDR3: TGTGCCAGCATTAGGGGAGAGACCCAGTACTTC. Amino acids: CASIRGETQYF.

To note about this clone: At one end, the junction sequence differs from germline, possibly due to a read error. The CDR3 bases are TGTACCAGCAGTTTGCGAAACACCGGGGAGCTGTTTTTT. Translating gives CTSSLRNTGELFF. The V call is TRBV12-3 or TRBV12-4, the J call TRBJ2-2; D gene ambiguous. The CDR3 contains 13 residues.

J is TRBJ1-2 and V is TRBV5-1; no reliable D call. V dropped 0 bases and J dropped 0 bases, with 12 bases sitting between them. CDR3 length equals 16 residues. Germline CDR1 is SGHRS and CDR2 is YFSETQ. CDR3 region: CASSLESRGANYGYTF. CDR3 bases: TGCGCCAGCAGCTTGGAGTCTCGGGGAGCTAACTATGGCTACACCTTC. The full variable domain, with the rest looked up from reference TRBV5-1 and TRBJ1-2, is KAGVTQTPRYLIKTRGQQVTLSCSPISGHRSVSWYQQTPGQGLQFLFEYFSETQRNKGNFPGRFSGRQFSNSRSEMNVSTLELGDSALYLCASSLESRGANYGYTFGSGTRLTVV.

This sequence joins TRBV5-1 and TRBJ2-4; a possible D gene is TRBD2 (6 bases). Between the trimmed V and J ends, which lost 4 bases and 0 bases, there was a span of 14 bases. Germline CDR1 and CDR2: SGHRS and YFSETQ. CDR3 length equals 16 residues. In DNA, the CDR3 is TGCGCCAGCAGCCGGGCTGAAGCGGGAGCCAAAAACATTCAGTACTTC. Its translation is CASSRAEAGAKNIQYF.

The chain couples TRBV18 to TRBJ2-1, with D perhaps matching TRBD1 (5 bases). The CDR3 contains 15 residues. V dropped 2 bases and J dropped 2 bases, with 10 bases sitting between them. Germline-derived CDR1 and CDR2 are KGHSH and LQKENI. This CDR3 is CASSPGALPYNEQFF. In DNA form, the CDR3 reads TGTGCCAGCTCACCAGGGGCGCTTCCCTACAATGAGCAGTTCTTC.

This clone appeared a single time. The V and J genes are TRBV18 and TRBJ1-2; D is perhaps TRBD1 (6 bases). The germline V and J ends were trimmed by 3 bases and 5 bases, with 13 bases remaining between them. The length of the CDR3 is 14 residues. Per germline, CDR1 KGHSH and CDR2 LQKENI. The CDR3 loop is CASSPLDRLYGYTF. CDR3 nucleotide sequence: TGTGCCAGCTCACCTCTTGACAGGTTGTATGGCTACACCTTC.

J is TRBJ2-1 and V is TRBV25-1; possibly TRBD1 for D (5 bases). Germline-derived CDR1 and CDR2 are MGHDK and SYGVNS. The CDR3 loop spans 13 amino acids. V gave up 7 bases and J gave up 10 bases, with 17 bases separating them. The CDR3 region has the DNA TGTGCCAGCACCAAAGAAATGCAGGGCGAGCAGTTCTTC. Its translation is CASTKEMQGEQFF.

V usage is TRBV5-4 and J usage is TRBJ2-3; D is unclear. Trimming stripped 1 base from V and 0 bases from J, with 6 bases between. There are 14 residues in the CDR3. In germline, CDR1 is SGHNT, CDR2 YYREEE (reference sequence). CDR3 loop: CASSLIESTDTQYF. Written as DNA, the CDR3 is TGTGCCAGCAGCTTGATAGAGAGCACAGATACGCAGTATTTT.

This chain links TRBV6-1 with TRBJ2-6; a weak D match, TRBD1 (6 bases). There are 14 residues in the CDR3. V dropped 2 bases and J dropped 10 bases, with 12 bases sitting between them. CDR1 is MNHNS, CDR2 SASEGT, per germline. The CDR3 region is CASSEQGKSNVLTF. The CDR3 DNA follows: TGTGCCAGCAGTGAACAGGGGAAATCTAACGTCCTGACTTTC.

V is TRBV5-1 and J is TRBJ2-1; the match to TRBD2 covers 8 bases. Germline lookup yields CDR1 SGHRS and CDR2 YFSETQ. With 6 bases clipped from V and 2 bases from J, the junction kept 10 bases outside the gene matches. The length of the CDR3 is 16 residues. The CDR3 DNA is TGCGCCAGCACTATTGGCGGGACTAGAACCTACAATGAGCAGTTCTTC. This gives the protein CASTIGGTRTYNEQFF.

The chain couples TRBV3-1 (or the pseudogene TRBV3-2) to TRBJ2-5; tentatively, D is TRBD1 (6 bases). The germline V gene encodes CDR1 LGHDT and CDR2 YNNKEL (reference sequence). V was clipped by 4 bases and J by 5 bases, with 14 bases between them. The CDR3 covers 14 residues. The CDR3 nucleotides are TGTGCCAGCAGCCCACTTGGGGGCTCGGAGACCCAGTACTTC. Its translation: CASSPLGGSETQYF.

The chain links TRBV5-4 to TRBJ1-1; no firm D call. Trimming took 5 bases from V and 0 from J, leaving 8 bases between them. The germline CDR1 and CDR2 sequences are SGHNT and YYREEE (reference sequence). The CDR3 totals 13 residues. The CDR3 coding sequence is TGTGCCAGCAGTTCCCGGGTGAACACTGAAGCTTTCTTT. Translation: CASSSRVNTEAFF. The full variable domain, completed using reference TRBV5-4 and TRBJ1-1, is ETGVTQSPTHLIKTRGQQVTLRCSSQSGHNTVSWYQQALGQGPQFIFQYYREEENGRGNFPPRFSGLQFPNYSSELNVNALELDDSALYLCASSSRVNTEAFFGQGTRLTVV.

The chain links TRBV12-5 to TRBJ2-2, with TRBD2 matching 9 bases. Germline CDR1 is LGHNT and CDR2 is FRNRAP. V lost 0 bases and J lost 6; bases outside the gene matches: 8. The length of the CDR3 is 17 residues. As DNA, the CDR3 is TGTGCTAGTGGTTTGGTTTGGGGTAGCGGGAGTGCCGGGGAGCTGTTTTTT. Protein: CASGLVWGSGSAGELFF.

This clone was seen only a few times. In DNA form, the CDR3 reads TGTGCCAGCTCACCAAATGGAGGGGCTGACACCGGGGAGCTGTTTTTT. Translating it yields CASSPNGGADTGELFF. V gene TRBV18 combines with J gene TRBJ2-2; possible D gene TRBD2, 6 bases. This CDR3 is built from 16 residues. Germline-derived CDR1 and CDR2 are KGHSH and LQKENI. V was pared by 2 bases and J by 3 bases, with 13 bases between.

The genes are TRBV6-5 and TRBJ2-7, with D maybe TRBD1 (6 bases). There are 14 residues in the CDR3. Trimming stripped 1 base from V and 5 bases from J, with 12 bases between. Germline CDR1 reads MNHEY; CDR2 reads SVGAGI. CDR3 amino acids: CASSYYGRGNEQYF. The DNA of the CDR3 is TGTGCCAGCAGTTACTACGGCAGGGGTAACGAGCAGTACTTC.

This clone was found once. The rearrangement links TRBV30 to TRBJ1-6; maybe TRBD1 (5 bases). The germline gives CDR1 GTSNPN, CDR2 SVGIG (reference sequence). V was shortened by 0 bases and J by 2 bases, with 8 bases between the two germline ends. The CDR3 covers 15 residues. In nucleotides, the CDR3 is TGTGCCTGGAGTGTAGAGGGACCCTATAATTCACCCCTCCACTTT. As protein: CAWSVEGPYNSPLHF. The whole variable domain, remainder taken from reference TRBV30 and TRBJ1-6, is SQTIHQWPATLVQPVGSPLSLECTVEGTSNPNLYWYRQAAGRGLQLLFYSVGIGQISSEVPQNLSASRPQDRQFILSSKKLLLSDSGFYLCAWSVEGPYNSPLHFGNGTRLTVT.

This clone has more than one count but fewer than ten. The J gene is TRBJ2-2, the V gene TRBV6-6; 12 nucleotides line up with TRBD2. The CDR3 loop spans 16 amino acids. Looked up from germline, CDR1 is MNHNY and CDR2 is SVGAGI (reference sequence). V was clipped by 5 bases and J by 3 bases; unmatched bases: 4. CDR3 in DNA: TGTGCCAGCAGTCCTAGCGGGAGGGCGCACACCGGGGAGCTGTTTTTT. Translated, it gives CASSPSGRAHTGELFF.

This sequence joins TRBV4-1 and TRBJ2-5, with D maybe TRBD1 (5 bases). The CDR3 has 15 residues. CDR1 and CDR2 (germline): MGHRA, YSYEKL. Trimming left V 4 bases short and J 7 bases short, with 19 bases between. CDR3 residues: CASSPRQGPPGTQYF. The CDR3 DNA follows: TGCGCCAGCAGCCCACGGCAGGGCCCACCTGGGACCCAGTACTTC.